This T cell receptor (beta chain) was profiled in a study of T cells in localized non-small cell lung cancer. Germline CDR1 MDHEN, CDR2 SYDVKM. V shed 3 bases and J shed 1 base, with 7 bases lying between them. The CDR3 contains 14 residues. This clone occurred a few times. Its antigen is undetermined. Sequenced by immunoSEQ multiplex PCR; TCRdb stores in-frame clones only, minus some. The sample carries 1,000 or so clones, roughly 19% recorded once. Findings and limits, study-wide: Adjacent lung had a median about 55 of the 100 largest tumor clones. Because sequencing included only one region (of the tumor), heterogeneity remains possible.

The gene calls are TRBV28 and TRBJ1-5, with D uncertain. The clonotype was recovered from an older female donor with stage II squamous cell lung carcinoma. This specimen was normal lung tissue next to the tumor, taken before any cancer treatment. The CDR3 protein is CASSFGGSNQPQHF. CDR3 coding DNA: TGTGCCAGCAGTTTCGGCGGGAGCAATCAGCCCCAGCATTTT.